These 8 T cell receptor beta chains share one sample of origin, sequenced in a study of vaccination effects on CD4 cells after COVID-19 (dated by TCRdb to between 2022 and 2023). The library came from the immunoSEQ multiplex PCR assay. In its TCRdb copy, this immuneACCESS table keeps in-frame sequences only and misses some clones. Where compared with another copy, unresolved V genes explain less than half of these, and the others have no known cause. This sample lists around 16,000 clones; approximately 70% were detected once. Approximately 10% of the sample is in the top ten clones. To identify antigen-specific CD4+ T cell clonotypes by their expansion, the ViraFEST assay first stimulated PBMC with viral peptide pools and then applied TCR sequencing. After less than eleven days of culture, CD4+ T cells were isolated with the EasySep CD4+ T cell isolation kit. Participants received two doses of either the BNT162b2 or the mRNA-1273 mRNA SARS-CoV-2 vaccine.

Which antigens these TCRs recognize remains unknown. The specimen comprised CD4+ T cells from PBMCs cultured with SARS-CoV-2 spike peptides, sampled after COVID-19 vaccination. The sample's cell subset or site label, in plain terms: SARS-CoV-2 spike overlapping peptide pool stimulation. The receptors derive from a human donor who received a COVID-19 vaccine.

CDR3 in amino acids: CASSTRSGRGYTDTQYF. Written as DNA, the CDR3 is TGTGCCAGCAGCACCCGGTCGGGGCGGGGGTACACAGATACGCAGTATTTT. The V call is TRBV7-2, the J call TRBJ2-3; 7 positions agree with TRBD2. CDR3 length equals 17 residues. Germline V gives CDR1 SGHTA, CDR2 FQGNSA. The V and J ends lost 5 bases and 2 bases, in that order; junction bases with no gene match: 13.

This sequence joins TRBV28 and TRBJ2-1, with D possibly matching TRBD2 (7 bases). CDR3 length: 19 residues. V was trimmed by 6 bases and J by 0 bases, leaving 24 bases between them. Germline loops: CDR1 MDHEN, CDR2 SYDVKM. CDR3 in amino acids: CASRKDSSRGRGSYNEQFF. The CDR3 nucleotides read TGTGCCAGCAGGAAGGACAGTTCTAGGGGGAGGGGCTCCTACAATGAGCAGTTCTTC.

The chain carries TRBV9 and TRBJ1-1; D is ambiguous. Trimming took 3 bases from V and 1 from J, leaving 7 bases between them. Germline V CDR1 and CDR2: SGDLS, YYNGEE. This CDR3 region has 13 residues. The CDR3 DNA reads TGTGCCAGCAGCGGGGCCCCGAACACTGAAGCTTTCTTT. This sequence encodes CASSGAPNTEAFF.

The chain links TRBV5-4 to TRBJ1-6; TRBD1 agrees at 7 bases. The CDR3 has 14 residues. The J segment lost 10 bases and the V segment lost 3 bases, leaving 7 bases of the junction unmatched. The germline CDR1 and CDR2 sequences are SGHNT and YYREEE (reference sequence). The DNA for the CDR3 is TGTGCCAGCAGCTCCAGGGGGAGTATCTCACCCCTCCACTTT. Protein: CASSSRGSISPLHF.

The genes are TRBV6-6 and TRBJ1-4, with 7 positions matching TRBD1. Trimming cost V 5 bases and J 7 bases; bases outside gene matches: 4. In germline, CDR1 is MNHNY, CDR2 SVGAGI (reference sequence). The CDR3 sequence is 13 residues long. CDR3 sequence (DNA): TGTGCCAGCAGTCTACAGGGGACTGAAAAACTGTTTTTT. This sequence encodes CASSLQGTEKLFF.

This clone occurred a few times. The J gene is TRBJ1-2, the V gene TRBV3-1 (or the pseudogene TRBV3-2), with TRBD1 as a possible D gene (5 bases). The germline V gene encodes CDR1 LGHDT and CDR2 YNNKEL (reference sequence). The CDR3 has 13 residues. V was pared by 2 bases and J by 8 bases, with 12 bases between. The CDR3 here is CASSQTDGGGYTF. CDR3 bases: TGTGCCAGCAGCCAAACGGACGGGGGAGGCTACACCTTC.

The CDR3 region has the DNA TGCGCCAGCAGCCAAGTCGGTCAGGCGGCAAACACCATATATTTT. Protein product: CASSQVGQAANTIYF. The chain has TRBV4-1 and TRBJ1-3; D uncertain. The V end lost 1 base, the J end lost 6 bases, and 13 bases lay between the germline ends. The germline gives CDR1 MGHRA, CDR2 YSYEKL. The CDR3 totals 15 residues.

The chain is built from TRBV12-3 or TRBV12-4 and TRBJ2-3; the D is unclear. Trimming cost V 1 base and J 3 bases, with 5 bases left between them. The CDR3 is made up of 13 amino acids. The CDR3 spells CASSLGMTDTQYF. CDR3 coding DNA: TGTGCCAGCAGTTTAGGGATGACAGATACGCAGTATTTT.